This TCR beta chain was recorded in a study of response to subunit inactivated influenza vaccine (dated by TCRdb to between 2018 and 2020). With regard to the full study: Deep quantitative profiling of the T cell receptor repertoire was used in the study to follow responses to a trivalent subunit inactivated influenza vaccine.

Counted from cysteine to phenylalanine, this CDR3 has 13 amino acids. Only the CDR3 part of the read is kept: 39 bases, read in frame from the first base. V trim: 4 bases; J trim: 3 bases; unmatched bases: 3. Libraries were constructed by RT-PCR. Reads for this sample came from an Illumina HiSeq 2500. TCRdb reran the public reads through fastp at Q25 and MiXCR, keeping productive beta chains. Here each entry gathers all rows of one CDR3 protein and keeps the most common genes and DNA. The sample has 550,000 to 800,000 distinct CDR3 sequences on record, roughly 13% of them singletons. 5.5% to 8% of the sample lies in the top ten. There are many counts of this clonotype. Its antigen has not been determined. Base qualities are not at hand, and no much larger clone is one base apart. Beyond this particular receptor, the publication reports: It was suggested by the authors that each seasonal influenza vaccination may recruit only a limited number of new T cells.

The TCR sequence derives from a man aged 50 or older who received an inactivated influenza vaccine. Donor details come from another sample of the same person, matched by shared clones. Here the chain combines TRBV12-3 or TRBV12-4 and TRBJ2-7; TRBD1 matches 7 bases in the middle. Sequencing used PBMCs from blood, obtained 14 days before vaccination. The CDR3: CASSSGQFYEQYF. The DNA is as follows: TGTGCCAGCAGTTCGGGACAGTTCTACGAGCAGTACTTC.